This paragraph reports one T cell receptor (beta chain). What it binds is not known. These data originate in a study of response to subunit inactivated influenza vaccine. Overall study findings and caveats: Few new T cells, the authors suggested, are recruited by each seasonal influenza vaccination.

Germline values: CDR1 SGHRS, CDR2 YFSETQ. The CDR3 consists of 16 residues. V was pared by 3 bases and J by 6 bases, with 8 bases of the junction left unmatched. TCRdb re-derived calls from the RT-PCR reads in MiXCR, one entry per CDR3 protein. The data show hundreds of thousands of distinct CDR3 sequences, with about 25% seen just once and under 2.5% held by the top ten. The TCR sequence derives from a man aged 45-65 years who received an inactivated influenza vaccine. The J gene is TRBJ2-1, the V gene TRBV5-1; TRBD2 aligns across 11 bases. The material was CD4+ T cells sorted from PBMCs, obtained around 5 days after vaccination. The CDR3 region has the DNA TGCGCCAGCAGCTGGGCTAGCGGGGGGATCCTCAATGAGCAGTTCTTC. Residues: CASSWASGGILNEQFF.